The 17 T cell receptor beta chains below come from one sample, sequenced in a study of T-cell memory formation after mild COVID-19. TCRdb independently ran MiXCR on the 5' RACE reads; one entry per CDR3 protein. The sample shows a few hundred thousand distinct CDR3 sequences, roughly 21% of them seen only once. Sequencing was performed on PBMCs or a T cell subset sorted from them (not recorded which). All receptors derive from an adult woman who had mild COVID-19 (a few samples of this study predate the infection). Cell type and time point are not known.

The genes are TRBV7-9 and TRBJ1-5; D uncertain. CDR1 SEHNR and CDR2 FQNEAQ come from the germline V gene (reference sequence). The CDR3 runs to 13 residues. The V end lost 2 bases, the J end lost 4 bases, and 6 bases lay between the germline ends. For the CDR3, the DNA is TGTGCCAGCAGCTTACAGGCAAATCAGCCCCAGCATTTT. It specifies CASSLQANQPQHF.

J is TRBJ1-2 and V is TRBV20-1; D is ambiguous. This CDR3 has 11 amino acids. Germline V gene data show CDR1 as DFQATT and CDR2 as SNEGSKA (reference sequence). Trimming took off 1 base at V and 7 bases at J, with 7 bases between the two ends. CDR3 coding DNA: TGCAGTGCTAGAGTGCGGGCTGGCTACACCTTC. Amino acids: CSARVRAGYTF.

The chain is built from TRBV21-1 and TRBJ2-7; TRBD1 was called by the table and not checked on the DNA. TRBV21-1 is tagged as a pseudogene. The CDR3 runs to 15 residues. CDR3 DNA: TGTGCCAGCAGCAAAGGAGGGGGACAGGGCGGCGAGCAGTACTTC. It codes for CASSKGGGQGGEQYF.

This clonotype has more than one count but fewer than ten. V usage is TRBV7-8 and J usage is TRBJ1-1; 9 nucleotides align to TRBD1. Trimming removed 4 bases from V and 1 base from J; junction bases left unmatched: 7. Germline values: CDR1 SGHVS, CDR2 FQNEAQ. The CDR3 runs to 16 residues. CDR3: CASSSLKGQGNTEAFF. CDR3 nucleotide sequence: TGTGCCAGCAGCTCTCTAAAGGGACAGGGGAACACTGAAGCTTTCTTT.

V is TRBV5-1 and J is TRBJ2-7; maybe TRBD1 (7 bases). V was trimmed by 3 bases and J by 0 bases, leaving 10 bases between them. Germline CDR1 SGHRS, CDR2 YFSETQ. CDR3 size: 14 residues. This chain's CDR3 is CASSWGDSSYEQYF. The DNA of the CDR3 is TGCGCCAGCAGCTGGGGGGACAGCTCCTACGAGCAGTACTTC.

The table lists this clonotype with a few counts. The DNA of the CDR3 is TGTGCCACCCAAGCAGGGGGAGCGAACACCGGGGAGCTGTTTTTT. This gives the protein CATQAGGANTGELFF. The chain uses TRBV10-3 and TRBJ2-2; 7 bases are a match to TRBD1. Germline values: CDR1 ENHRY, CDR2 SYGVKD. The CDR3 totals 15 residues. Losses at the gene ends were 10 bases for V and 0 bases for J; bases not matched to a gene: 8.

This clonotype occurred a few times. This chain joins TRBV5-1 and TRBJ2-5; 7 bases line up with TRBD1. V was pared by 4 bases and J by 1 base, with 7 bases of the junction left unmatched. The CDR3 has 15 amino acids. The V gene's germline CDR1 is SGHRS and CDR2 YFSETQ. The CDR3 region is CASSRTRQGQETQYF. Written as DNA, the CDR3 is TGCGCCAGCAGCCGCACAAGACAGGGCCAAGAGACCCAGTACTTC. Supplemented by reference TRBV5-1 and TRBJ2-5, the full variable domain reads KAGVTQTPRYLIKTRGQQVTLSCSPISGHRSVSWYQQTPGQGLQFLFEYFSETQRNKGNFPGRFSGRQFSNSRSEMNVSTLELGDSALYLCASSRTRQGQETQYFGPGTRLLVL.

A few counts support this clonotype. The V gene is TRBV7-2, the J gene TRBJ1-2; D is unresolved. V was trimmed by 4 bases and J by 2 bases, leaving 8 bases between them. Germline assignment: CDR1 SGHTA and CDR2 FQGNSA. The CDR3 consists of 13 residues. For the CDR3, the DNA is TGTGCCAGCAGCTACGGGGAAAACTATGGCTACACCTTC. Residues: CASSYGENYGYTF.

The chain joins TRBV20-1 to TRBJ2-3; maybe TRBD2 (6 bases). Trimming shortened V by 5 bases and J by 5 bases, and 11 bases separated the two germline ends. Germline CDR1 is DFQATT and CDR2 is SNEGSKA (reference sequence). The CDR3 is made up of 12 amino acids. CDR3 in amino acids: CSARRGGDTQYF. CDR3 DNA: TGCAGTGCTCGAAGGGGAGGAGATACGCAGTATTTT.

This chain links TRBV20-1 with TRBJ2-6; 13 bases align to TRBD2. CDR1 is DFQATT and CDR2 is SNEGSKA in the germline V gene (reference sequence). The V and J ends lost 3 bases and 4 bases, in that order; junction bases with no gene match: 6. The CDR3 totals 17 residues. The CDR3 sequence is CSASPTSGGRGANVLTF. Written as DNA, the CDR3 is TGCAGTGCTAGCCCGACTAGCGGGGGGAGGGGGGCCAACGTCCTGACTTTC.

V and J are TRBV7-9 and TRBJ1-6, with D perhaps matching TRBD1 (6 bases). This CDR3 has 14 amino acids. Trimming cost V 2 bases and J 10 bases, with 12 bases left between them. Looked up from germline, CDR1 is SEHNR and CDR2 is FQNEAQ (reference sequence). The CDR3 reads CASSLTGQQSPLHF. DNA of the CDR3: TGTGCCAGCAGCTTAACTGGACAGCAATCACCCCTCCACTTT.

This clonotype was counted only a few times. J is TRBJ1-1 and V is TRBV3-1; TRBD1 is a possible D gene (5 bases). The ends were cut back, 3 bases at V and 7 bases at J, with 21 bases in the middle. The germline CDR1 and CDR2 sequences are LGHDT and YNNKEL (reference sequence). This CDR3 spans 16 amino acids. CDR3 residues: CASSQSGLVRADEAFF. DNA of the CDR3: TGTGCCAGCAGCCAGTCAGGGCTGGTAAGAGCGGATGAAGCTTTCTTT.

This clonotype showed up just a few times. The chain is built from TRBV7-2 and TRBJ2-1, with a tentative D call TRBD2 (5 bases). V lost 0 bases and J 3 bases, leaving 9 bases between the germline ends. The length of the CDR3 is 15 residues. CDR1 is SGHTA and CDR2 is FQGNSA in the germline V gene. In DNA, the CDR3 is TGTGCCAGCAGCTTAGCGGTGGCGGGCTACAATGAGCAGTTCTTC. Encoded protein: CASSLAVAGYNEQFF. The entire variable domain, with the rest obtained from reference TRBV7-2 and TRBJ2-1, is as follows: GAGVSQSPSNKVTEKGKDVELRCDPISGHTALYWYRQSLGQGLEFLIYFQGNSAPDKSGLPSDRFSAERTGGSVSTLTIQRTQQEDSAVYLCASSLAVAGYNEQFFGPGTRLTVL.

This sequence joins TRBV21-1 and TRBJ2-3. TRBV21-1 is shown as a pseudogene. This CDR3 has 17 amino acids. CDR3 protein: CASSKATYSTSADTQYF. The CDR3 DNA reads TGTGCCAGCAGCAAAGCGACCTACAGTACCTCTGCAGATACGCAGTATTTT.

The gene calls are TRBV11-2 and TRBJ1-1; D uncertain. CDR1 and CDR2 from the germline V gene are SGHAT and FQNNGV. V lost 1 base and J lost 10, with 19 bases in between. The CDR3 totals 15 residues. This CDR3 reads CASSLAPEGRSGAFF. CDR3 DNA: TGTGCCAGCAGCTTAGCTCCAGAGGGCAGATCCGGAGCTTTCTTT. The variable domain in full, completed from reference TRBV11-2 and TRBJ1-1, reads EAGVAQSPRYKIIEKRQSVAFWCNPISGHATLYWYQQILGQGPKLLIQFQNNGVVDDSQLPKDRFSAERLKGVDSTLKIQPAKLEDSAVYLCASSLAPEGRSGAFFGQGTRLTVV.

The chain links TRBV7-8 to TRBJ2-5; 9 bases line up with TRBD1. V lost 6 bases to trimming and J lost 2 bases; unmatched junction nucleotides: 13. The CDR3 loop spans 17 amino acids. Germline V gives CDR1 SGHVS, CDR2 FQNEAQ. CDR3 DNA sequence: TGTGCCAGCAGGGGACCCGGGACAGGGCCCCTTCAAGAGACCCAGTACTTC. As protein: CASRGPGTGPLQETQYF.

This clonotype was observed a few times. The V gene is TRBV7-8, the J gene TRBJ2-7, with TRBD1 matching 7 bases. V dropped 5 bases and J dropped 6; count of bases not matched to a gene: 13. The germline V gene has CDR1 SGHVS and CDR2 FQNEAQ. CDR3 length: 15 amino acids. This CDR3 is CASSPRAMRQGEQYF. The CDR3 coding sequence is TGTGCCAGCAGCCCCCGGGCCATGCGACAGGGCGAGCAGTACTTC.